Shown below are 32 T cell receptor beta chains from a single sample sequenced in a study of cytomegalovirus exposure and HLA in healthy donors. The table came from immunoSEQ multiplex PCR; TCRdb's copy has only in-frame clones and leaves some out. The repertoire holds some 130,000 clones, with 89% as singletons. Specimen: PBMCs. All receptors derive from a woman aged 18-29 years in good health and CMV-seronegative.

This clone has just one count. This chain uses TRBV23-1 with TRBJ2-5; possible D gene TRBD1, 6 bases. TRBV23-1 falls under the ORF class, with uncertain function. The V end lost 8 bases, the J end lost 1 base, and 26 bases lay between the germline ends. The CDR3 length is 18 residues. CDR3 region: CASLYSDPVGAVQETQYF. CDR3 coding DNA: TGCGCCAGCCTCTATTCTGATCCAGTGGGGGCAGTCCAAGAGACCCAGTACTTC.

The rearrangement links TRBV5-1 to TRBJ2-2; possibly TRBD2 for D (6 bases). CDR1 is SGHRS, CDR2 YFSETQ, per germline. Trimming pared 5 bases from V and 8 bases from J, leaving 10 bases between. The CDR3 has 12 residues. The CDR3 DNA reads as TGCGCCAGCAGGCGCGGGGCTGGGGAGCTGTTTTTT. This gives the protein CASRRGAGELFF.

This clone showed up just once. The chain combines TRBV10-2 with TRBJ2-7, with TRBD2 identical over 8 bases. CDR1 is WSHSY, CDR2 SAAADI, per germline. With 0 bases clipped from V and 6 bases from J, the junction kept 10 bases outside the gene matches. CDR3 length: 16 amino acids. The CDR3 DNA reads TGCGCCAGCAGTGAGTCTGACGGGGGGGCCCGGGGCGAGCAGTACTTC. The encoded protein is CASSESDGGARGEQYF.

The CDR3 nucleotides read TGTGCCAGCAGCGTACCCCGGGACAGGGGAACAGATACGCAGTATTTT. Protein product: CASSVPRDRGTDTQYF. The chain links TRBV9 to TRBJ2-3; 10 bases fit TRBD1. Germline V gene lookup returns CDR1 SGDLS and CDR2 YYNGEE. Trimming cost V 1 base and J 3 bases; bases outside gene matches: 5. The CDR3 runs to 16 residues.

CDR3 region: CASSKTCRNFSGNTIYF. CDR3 coding DNA: TGTGCCAGCAGCAAAACATGCAGGAATTTCTCTGGAAACACCATATATTTT. This rearrangement joins TRBV21-1 to TRBJ1-3; the table's D call, TRBD1, was not checked against the DNA. TRBV21-1 is deemed a pseudogene. The CDR3 is 17 amino acids.

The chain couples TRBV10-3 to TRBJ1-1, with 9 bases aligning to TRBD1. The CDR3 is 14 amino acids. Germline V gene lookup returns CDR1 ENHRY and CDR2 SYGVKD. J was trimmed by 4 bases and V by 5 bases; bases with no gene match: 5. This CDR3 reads CAISLRDRATEAFF. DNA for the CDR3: TGTGCCATCAGTCTTAGGGACAGGGCCACTGAAGCTTTCTTT.

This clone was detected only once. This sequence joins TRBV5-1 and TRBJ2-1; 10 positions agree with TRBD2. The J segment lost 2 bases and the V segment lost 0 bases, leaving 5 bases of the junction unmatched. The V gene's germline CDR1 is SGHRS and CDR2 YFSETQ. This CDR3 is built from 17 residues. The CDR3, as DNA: TGCGCCAGCAGCTTGGCGCTAGCGGGGGAGCCCTACAATGAGCAGTTCTTC. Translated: CASSLALAGEPYNEQFF.

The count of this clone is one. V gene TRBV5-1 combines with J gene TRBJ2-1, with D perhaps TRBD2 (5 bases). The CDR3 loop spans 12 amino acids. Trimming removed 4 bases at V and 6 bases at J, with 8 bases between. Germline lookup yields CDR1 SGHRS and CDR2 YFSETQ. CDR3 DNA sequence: TGCGCCAGCAGCACAACTAGCAATGAGCAGTTCTTC. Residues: CASSTTSNEQFF.

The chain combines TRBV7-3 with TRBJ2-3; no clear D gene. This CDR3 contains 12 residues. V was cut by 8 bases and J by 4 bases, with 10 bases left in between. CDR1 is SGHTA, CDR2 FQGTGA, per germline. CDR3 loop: CASGPGSDTQYF. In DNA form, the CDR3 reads TGTGCCAGCGGCCCCGGGTCAGATACGCAGTATTTT.

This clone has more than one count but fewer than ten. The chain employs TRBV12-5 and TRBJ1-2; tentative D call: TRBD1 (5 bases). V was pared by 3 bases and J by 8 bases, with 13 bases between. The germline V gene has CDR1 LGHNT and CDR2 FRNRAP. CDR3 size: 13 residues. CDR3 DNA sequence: TGTGCTAGTGGTTTTTTTGGGGCAGCCGGCTACACCTTC. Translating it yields CASGFFGAAGYTF.

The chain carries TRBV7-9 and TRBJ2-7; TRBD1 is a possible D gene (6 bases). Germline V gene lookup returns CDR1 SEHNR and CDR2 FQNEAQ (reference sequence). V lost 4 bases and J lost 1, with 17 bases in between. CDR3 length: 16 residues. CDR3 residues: CASSSRRQATSYEQYF. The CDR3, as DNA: TGTGCCAGCAGCTCTCGAAGACAGGCTACATCCTACGAGCAGTACTTC. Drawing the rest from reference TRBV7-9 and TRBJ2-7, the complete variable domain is DTGVSQNPRHKITKRGQNVTFRCDPISEHNRLYWYRQTLGQGPEFLTYFQNEAQLEKSRLLSDRFSAERPKGSFSTLEIQRTEQGDSAMYLCASSSRRQATSYEQYFGPGTRLTVT.

In DNA form, the CDR3 reads TGTGCCAGCAGTACAACAGGGGCCGCGTTCTACGAGCAGTACTTC. It translates to CASSTTGAAFYEQYF. This sequence joins TRBV6-5 and TRBJ2-7, with 7 bases that match TRBD1. The CDR3 covers 15 residues. V shed 5 bases and J 3 bases; nucleotides not matched to a gene: 10. The germline V gene has CDR1 MNHEY and CDR2 SVGAGI.

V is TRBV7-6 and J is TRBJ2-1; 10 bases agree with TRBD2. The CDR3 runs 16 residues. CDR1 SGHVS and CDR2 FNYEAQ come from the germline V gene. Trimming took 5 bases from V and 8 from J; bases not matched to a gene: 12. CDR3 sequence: CASSTIAGGLVYEQFF. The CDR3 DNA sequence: TGTGCCAGCAGCACCATAGCGGGGGGCCTCGTTTATGAGCAGTTCTTC.

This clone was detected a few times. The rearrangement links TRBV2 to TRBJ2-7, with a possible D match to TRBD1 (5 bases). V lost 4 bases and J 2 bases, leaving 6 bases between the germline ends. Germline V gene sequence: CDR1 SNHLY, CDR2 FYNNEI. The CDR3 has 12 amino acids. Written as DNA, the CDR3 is TGTGCCAGCAGTGCGACAGCCTACGAGCAGTACTTC. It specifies CASSATAYEQYF.

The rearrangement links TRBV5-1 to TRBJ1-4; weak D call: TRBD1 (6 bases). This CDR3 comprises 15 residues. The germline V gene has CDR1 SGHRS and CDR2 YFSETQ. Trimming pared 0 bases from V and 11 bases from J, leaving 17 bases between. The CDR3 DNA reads TGCGCCAGCAGCTTGGACGCCGGGGACACAACGAAACTGTTTTTT. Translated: CASSLDAGDTTKLFF.

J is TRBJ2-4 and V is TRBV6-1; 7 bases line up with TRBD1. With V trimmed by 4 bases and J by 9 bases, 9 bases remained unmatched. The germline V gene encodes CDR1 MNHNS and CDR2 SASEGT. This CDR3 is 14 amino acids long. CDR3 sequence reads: CASSGRDSIGIQYF. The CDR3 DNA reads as TGTGCCAGCAGTGGCCGGGACAGTATCGGCATTCAGTACTTC.

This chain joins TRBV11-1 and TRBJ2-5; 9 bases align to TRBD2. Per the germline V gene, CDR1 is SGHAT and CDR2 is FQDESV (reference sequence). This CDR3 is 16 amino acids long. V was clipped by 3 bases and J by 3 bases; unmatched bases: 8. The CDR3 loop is CASSFGLAGPKETQYF. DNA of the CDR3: TGTGCCAGCAGCTTCGGGCTAGCGGGGCCGAAAGAGACCCAGTACTTC.

The CDR3 protein is CASARVLVGEQYF. CDR3 in DNA: TGTGCCAGCGCCCGAGTATTGGTCGGCGAGCAGTACTTC. The V gene is TRBV6-1, the J gene TRBJ2-7; D gene unclear. Trimming removed 8 bases from V and 6 bases from J, with 17 bases in between. Germline-derived CDR1 and CDR2 are MNHNS and SASEGT. CDR3 size: 13 residues.

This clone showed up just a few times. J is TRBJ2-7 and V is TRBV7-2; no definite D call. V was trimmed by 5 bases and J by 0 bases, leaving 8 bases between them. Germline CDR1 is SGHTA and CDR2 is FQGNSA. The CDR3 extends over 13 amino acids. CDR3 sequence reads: CASSRQASYEQYF. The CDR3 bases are TGTGCCAGCAGCCGACAAGCCTCCTACGAGCAGTACTTC.

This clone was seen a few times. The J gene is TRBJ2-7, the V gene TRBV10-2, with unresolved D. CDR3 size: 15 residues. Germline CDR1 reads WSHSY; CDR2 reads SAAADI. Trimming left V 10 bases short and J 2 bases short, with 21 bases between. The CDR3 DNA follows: TGCGCCACCCGACTGGCTTATCGTGCTACCTACGAGCAGTACTTC. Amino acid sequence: CATRLAYRATYEQYF.

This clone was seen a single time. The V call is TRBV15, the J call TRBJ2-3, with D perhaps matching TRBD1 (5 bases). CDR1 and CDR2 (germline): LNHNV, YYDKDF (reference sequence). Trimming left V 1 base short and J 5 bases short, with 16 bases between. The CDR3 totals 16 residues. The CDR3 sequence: CATSRGPVGREDTQYF. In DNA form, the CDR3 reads TGTGCCACCAGCAGAGGCCCAGTCGGCAGGGAAGATACGCAGTATTTT.

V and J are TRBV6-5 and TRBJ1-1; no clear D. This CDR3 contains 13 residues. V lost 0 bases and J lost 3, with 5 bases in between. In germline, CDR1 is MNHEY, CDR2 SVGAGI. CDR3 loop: CASSYSRYTEAFF. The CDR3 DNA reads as TGTGCCAGCAGTTACTCGAGGTACACTGAAGCTTTCTTT.

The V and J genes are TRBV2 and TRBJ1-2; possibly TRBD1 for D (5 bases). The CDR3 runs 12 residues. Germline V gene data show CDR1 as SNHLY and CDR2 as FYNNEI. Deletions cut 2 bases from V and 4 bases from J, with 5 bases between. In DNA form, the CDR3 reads TGTGCCAGCAGTGAACAGGGCTATGGCTACACCTTC. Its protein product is CASSEQGYGYTF.

DNA of the CDR3: TGTGCCAGCAGTGAGGGGCCGAAACAGCCCCAGCATTTT. Translation: CASSEGPKQPQHF. The V call is TRBV6-1, the J call TRBJ1-5; D is possibly TRBD1 (5 bases). Trimming took 3 bases from V and 7 from J, leaving 10 bases between them. CDR3 length: 13 amino acids. CDR1 is MNHNS and CDR2 is SASEGT in the germline V gene.

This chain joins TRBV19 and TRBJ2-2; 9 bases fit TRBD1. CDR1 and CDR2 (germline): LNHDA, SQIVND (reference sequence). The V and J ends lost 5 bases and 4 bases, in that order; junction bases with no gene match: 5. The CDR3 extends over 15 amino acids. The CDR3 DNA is TGTGCCAGTAGTTTGACAGGGGGAGGCACCGGGGAGCTGTTTTTT. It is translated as CASSLTGGGTGELFF.

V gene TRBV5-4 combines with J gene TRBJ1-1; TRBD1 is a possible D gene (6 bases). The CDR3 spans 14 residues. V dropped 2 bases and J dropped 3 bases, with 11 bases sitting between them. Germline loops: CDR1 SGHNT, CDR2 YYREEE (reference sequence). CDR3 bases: TGTGCCAGCAGCTTTACAGGGATCGACACTGAAGCTTTCTTT. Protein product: CASSFTGIDTEAFF.

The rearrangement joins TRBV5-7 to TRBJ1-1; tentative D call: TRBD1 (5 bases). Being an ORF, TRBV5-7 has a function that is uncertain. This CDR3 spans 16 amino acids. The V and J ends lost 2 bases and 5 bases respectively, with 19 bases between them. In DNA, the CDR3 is TGTGCCAGCAGCTTTCGAGTGTGGGGGGGGAGTACTGAAGCTTTCTTT. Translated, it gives CASSFRVWGGSTEAFF.

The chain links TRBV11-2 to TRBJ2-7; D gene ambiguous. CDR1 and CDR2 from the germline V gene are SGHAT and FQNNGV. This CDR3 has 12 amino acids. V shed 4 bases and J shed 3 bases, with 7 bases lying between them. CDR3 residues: CASSSSGYEQYF. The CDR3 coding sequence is TGTGCCAGCAGCTCTAGTGGCTACGAGCAGTACTTC.

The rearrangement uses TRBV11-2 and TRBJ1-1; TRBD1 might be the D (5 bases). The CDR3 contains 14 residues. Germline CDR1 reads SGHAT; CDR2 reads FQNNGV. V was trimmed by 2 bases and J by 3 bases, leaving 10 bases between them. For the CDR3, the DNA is TGTGCCAGCAGCTTATACCAGGGTTACACTGAAGCTTTCTTT. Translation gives CASSLYQGYTEAFF.

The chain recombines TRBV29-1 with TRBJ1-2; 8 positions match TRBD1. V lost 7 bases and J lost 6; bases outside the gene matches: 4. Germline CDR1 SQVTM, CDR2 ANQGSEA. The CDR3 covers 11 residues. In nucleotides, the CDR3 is TGCAGCGGGACAGGGTATAATGGCTACACCTTC. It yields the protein CSGTGYNGYTF.

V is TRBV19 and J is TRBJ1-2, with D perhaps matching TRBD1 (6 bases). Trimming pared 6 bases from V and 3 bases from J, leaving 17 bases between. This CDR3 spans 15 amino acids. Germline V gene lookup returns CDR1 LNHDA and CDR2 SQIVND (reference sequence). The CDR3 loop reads CASRYLGAPDYGYTF. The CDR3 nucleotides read TGTGCCAGTAGATACCTGGGGGCGCCGGACTATGGCTACACCTTC.

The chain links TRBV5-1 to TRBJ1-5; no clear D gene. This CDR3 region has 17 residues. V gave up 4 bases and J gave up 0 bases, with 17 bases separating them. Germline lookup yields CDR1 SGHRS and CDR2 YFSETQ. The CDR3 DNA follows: TGCGCCAGCAGCCCGGGTGGAGGGCCTCATAGCAATCAGCCCCAGCATTTT. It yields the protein CASSPGGGPHSNQPQHF.